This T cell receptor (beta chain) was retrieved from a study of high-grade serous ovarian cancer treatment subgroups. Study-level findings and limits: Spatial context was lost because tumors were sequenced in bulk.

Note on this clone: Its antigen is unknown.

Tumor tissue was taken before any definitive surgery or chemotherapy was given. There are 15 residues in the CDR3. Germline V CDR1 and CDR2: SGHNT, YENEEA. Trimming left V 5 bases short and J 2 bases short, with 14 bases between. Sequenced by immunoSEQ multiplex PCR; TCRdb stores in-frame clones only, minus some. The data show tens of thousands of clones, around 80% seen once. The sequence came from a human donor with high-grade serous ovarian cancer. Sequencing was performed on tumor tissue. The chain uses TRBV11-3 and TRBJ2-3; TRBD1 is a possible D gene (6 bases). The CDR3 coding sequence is TGTGCCAGCAGCATTGGCAGGGGAGTCACAGATACGCAGTATTTT. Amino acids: CASSIGRGVTDTQYF.